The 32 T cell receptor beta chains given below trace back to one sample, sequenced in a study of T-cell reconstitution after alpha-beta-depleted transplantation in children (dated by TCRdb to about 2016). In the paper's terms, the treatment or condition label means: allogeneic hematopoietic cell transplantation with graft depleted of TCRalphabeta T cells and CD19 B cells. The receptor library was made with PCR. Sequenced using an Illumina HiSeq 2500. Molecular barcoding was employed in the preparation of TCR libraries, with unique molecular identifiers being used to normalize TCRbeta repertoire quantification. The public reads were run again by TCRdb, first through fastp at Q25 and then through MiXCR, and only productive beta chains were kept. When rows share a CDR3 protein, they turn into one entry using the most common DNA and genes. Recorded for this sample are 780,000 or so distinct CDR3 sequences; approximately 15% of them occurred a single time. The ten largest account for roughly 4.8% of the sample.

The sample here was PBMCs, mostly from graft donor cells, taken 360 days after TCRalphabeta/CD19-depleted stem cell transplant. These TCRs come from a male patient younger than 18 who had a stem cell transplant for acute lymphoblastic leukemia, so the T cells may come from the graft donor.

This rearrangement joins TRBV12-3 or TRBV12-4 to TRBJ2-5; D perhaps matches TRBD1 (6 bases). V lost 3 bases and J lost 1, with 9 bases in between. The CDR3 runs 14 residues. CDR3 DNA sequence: TGTGCCAGCAGTTTGTGGGACACCCAAGAGACCCAGTACTTC. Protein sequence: CASSLWDTQETQYF.

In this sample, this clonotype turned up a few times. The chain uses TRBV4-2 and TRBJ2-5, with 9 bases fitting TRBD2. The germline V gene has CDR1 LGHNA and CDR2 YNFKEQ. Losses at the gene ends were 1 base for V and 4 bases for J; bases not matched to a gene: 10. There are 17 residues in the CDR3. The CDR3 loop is CASSQGGLAGLAETQYF. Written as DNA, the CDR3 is TGTGCCAGCAGCCAAGGTGGTCTAGCGGGATTGGCAGAGACCCAGTACTTC.

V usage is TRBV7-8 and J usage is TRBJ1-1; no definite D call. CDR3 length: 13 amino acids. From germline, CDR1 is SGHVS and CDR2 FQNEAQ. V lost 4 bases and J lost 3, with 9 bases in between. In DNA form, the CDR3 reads TGTGCCAGCAGCTCCGGTTTGCACACTGAAGCTTTCTTT. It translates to CASSSGLHTEAFF. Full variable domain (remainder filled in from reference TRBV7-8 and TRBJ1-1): GAGVSQSPRYKVAKRGQDVALRCDPISGHVSLFWYQQALGQGPEFLTYFQNEAQLDKSGLPSDRFFAERPEGSVSTLKIQRTQQEDSAVYLCASSSGLHTEAFFGQGTRLTVV.

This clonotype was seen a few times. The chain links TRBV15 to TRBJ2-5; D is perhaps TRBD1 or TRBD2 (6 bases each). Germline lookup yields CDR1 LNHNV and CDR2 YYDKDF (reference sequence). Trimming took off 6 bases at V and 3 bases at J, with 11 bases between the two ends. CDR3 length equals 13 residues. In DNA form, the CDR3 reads TGTGCCACCAGAGGGGGGACAAAAGAGACCCAGTACTTC. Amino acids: CATRGGTKETQYF.

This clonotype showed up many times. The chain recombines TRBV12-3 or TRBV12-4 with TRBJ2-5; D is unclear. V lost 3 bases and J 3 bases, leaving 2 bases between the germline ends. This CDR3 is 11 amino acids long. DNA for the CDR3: TGTGCCAGCAGTTTTAAAGAGACCCAGTACTTC. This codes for CASSFKETQYF.

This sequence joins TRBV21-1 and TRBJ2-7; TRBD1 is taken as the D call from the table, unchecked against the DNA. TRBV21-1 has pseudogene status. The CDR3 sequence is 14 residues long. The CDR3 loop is CASSKSRRVYEQYF. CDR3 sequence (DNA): TGTGCCAGCAGCAAATCACGCAGGGTCTACGAGCAGTACTTC.

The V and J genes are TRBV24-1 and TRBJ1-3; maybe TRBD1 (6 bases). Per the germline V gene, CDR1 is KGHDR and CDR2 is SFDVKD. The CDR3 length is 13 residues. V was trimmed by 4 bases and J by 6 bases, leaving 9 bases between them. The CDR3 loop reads CATSEPGENTIYF. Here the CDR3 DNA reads TGTGCCACCAGTGAACCAGGGGAAAACACCATATATTTT.

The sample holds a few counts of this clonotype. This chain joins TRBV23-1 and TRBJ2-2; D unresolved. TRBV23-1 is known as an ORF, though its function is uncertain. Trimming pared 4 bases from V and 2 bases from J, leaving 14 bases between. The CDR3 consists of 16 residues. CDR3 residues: CASSPRNSPNTGELFF. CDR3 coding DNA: TGCGCCAGCAGTCCAAGGAACAGTCCAAACACCGGGGAGCTGTTTTTT.

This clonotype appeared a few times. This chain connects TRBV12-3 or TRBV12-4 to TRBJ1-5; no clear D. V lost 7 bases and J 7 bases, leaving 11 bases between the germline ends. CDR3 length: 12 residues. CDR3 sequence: CASTLPGQPQHF. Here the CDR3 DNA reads TGTGCCAGCACCCTGCCTGGGCAGCCCCAGCATTTT.

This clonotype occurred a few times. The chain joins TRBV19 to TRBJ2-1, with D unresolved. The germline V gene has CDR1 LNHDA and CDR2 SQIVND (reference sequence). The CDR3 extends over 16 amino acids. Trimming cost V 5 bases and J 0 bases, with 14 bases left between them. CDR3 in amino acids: CASSARVLFSYNEQFF. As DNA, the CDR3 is TGTGCCAGTAGTGCCCGGGTACTTTTCTCCTACAATGAGCAGTTCTTC.

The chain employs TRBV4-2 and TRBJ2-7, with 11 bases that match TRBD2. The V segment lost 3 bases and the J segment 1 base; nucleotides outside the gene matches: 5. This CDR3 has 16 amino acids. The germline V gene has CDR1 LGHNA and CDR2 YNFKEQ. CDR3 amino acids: CASSHAGLAVSYEQYF. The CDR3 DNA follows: TGTGCCAGCAGCCATGCGGGACTAGCGGTATCCTACGAGCAGTACTTC.

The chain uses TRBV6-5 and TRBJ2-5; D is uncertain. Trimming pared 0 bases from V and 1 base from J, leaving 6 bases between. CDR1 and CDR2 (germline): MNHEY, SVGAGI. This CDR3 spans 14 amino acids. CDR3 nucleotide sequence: TGTGCCAGCAGTTACTCTGGGGTCCAAGAGACCCAGTACTTC. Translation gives CASSYSGVQETQYF.

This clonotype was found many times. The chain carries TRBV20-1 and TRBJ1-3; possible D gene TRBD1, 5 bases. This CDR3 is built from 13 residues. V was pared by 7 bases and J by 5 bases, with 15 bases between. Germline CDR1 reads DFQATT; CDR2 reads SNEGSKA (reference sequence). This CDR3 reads CSGVRRDRNTIYF. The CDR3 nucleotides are TGCAGTGGAGTCCGCAGGGATCGAAACACCATATATTTT.

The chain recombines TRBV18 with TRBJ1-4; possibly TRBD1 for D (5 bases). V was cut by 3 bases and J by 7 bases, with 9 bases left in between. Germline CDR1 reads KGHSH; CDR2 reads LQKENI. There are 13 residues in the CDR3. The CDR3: CASSPDIGEKLFF. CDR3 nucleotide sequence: TGTGCCAGCTCACCGGACATTGGTGAAAAACTGTTTTTT.

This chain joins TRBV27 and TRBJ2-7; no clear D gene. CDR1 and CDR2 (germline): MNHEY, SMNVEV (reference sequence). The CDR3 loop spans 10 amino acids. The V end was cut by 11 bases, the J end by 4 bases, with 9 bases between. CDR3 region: CAVGNYEQYF. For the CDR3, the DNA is TGTGCCGTGGGGAATTACGAGCAGTACTTC.

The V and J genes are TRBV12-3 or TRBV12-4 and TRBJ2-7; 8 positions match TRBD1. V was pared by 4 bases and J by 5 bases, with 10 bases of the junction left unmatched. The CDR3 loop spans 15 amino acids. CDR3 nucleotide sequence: TGTGCCAGCAGTTCCGCCGGGACAGGAGGCCACGAGCAGTACTTC. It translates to CASSSAGTGGHEQYF.

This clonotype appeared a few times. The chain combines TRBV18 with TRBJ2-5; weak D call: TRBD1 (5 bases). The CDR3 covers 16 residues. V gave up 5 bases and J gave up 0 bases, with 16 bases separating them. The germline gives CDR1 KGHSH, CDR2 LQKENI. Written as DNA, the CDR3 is TGTGCCAGCTCAACTTTCCCCGACAGTAACCAAGAGACCCAGTACTTC. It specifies CASSTFPDSNQETQYF.

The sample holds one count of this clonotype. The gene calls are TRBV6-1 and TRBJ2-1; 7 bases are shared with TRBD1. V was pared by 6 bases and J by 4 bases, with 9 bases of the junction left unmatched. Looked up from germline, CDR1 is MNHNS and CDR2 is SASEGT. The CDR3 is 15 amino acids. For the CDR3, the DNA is TGTGCCAGCAGCCGCCGACAGGGCGAGTACAATGAGCAGTTCTTC. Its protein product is CASSRRQGEYNEQFF.

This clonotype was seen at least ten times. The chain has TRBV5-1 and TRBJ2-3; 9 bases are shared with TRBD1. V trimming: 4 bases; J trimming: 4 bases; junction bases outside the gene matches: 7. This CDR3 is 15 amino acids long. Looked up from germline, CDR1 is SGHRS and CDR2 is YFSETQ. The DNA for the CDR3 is TGCGCCAGCAGCCAACCGGGACAGGGCCCAGATACGCAGTATTTT. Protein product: CASSQPGQGPDTQYF.

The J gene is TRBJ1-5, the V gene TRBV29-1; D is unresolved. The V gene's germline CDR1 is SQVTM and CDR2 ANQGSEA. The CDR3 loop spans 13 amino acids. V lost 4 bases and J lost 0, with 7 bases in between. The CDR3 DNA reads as TGCAGCGTTGGGTCTAGTAGCAATCAGCCCCAGCATTTT. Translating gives CSVGSSSNQPQHF.

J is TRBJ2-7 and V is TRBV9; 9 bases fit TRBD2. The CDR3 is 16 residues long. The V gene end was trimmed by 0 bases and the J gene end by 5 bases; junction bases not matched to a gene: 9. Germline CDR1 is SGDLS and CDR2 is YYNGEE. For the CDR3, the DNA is TGTGCCAGCAGCGTAGGTGGCGCGGGAGGGCACCACGAGCAGTACTTC. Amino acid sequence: CASSVGGAGGHHEQYF.

The CDR3 region is CASSENSRLINEQYF. CDR3 nucleotide sequence: TGTGCCAGCAGTGAAAACTCACGGTTAATCAACGAGCAGTACTTC. The chain links TRBV2 to TRBJ2-7; no clear D gene. This CDR3 has 15 amino acids. Germline V gene lookup returns CDR1 SNHLY and CDR2 FYNNEI. V was shortened by 2 bases and J by 5 bases, with 16 bases between the two germline ends.

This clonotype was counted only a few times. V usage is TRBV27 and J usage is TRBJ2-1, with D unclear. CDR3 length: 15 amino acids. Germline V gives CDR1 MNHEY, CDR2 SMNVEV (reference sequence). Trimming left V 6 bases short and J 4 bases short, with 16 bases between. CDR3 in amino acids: CASSSDTALYNEQFF. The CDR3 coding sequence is TGTGCCAGCAGCTCTGACACCGCGTTATACAATGAGCAGTTCTTC.

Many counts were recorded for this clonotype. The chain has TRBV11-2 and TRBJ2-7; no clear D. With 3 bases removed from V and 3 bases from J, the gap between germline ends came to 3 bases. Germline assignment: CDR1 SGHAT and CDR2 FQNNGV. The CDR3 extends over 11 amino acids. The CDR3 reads CASSFFYEQYF. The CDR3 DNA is TGTGCCAGCAGCTTTTTCTACGAGCAGTACTTC.

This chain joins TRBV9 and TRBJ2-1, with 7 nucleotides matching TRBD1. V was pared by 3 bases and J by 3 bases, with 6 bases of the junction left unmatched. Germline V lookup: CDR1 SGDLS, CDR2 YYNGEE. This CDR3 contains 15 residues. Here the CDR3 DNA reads TGTGCCAGCAGCGACGGACAGGCGGACTACAATGAGCAGTTCTTC. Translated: CASSDGQADYNEQFF. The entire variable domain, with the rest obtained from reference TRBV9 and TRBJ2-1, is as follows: DSGVTQTPKHLITATGQRVTLRCSPRSGDLSVYWYQQSLDQGLQFLIQYYNGEERAKGNILERFSAQQFPDLHSELNLSSLELGDSALYFCASSDGQADYNEQFFGPGTRLTVL.

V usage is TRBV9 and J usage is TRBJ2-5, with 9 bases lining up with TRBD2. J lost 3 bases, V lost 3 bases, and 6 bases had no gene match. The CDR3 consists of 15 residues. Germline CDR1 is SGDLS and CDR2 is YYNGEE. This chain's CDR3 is CASSGGGGLEETQYF. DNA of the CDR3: TGTGCCAGCAGCGGCGGGGGGGGGCTGGAAGAGACCCAGTACTTC.

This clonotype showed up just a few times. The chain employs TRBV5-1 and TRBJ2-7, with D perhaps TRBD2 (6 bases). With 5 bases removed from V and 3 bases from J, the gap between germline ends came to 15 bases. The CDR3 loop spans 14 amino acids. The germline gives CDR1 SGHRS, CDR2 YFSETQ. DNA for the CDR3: TGCGCCAGCAGTAGCGGAGCGGGCTACTACGAGCAGTACTTC. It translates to CASSSGAGYYEQYF.

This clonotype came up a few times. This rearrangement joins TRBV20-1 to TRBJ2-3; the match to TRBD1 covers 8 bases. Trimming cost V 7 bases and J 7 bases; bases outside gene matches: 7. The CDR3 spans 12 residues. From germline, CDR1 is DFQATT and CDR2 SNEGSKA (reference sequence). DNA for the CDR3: TGCAGTGGCGGACAGGGAGGAAATACGCAGTATTTT. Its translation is CSGGQGGNTQYF.

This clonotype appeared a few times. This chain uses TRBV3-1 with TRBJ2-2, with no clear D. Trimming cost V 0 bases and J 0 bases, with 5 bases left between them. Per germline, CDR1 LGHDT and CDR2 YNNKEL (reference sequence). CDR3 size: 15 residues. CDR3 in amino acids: CASSQETANTGELFF. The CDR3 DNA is TGTGCCAGCAGCCAAGAGACGGCGAACACCGGGGAGCTGTTTTTT.

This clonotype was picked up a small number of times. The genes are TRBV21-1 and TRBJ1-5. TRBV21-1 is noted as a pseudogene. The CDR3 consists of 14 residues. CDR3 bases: TGTGCCAGCAGCAATGGCTCCACTGATCAGCCCCAGCATTTT. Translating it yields CASSNGSTDQPQHF.

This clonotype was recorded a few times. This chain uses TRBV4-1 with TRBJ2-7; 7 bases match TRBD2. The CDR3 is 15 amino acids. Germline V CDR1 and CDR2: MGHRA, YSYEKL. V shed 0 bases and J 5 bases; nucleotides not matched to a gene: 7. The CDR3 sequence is CASSQDPLADNEQYF. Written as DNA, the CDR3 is TGCGCCAGCAGCCAAGACCCTCTAGCGGACAACGAGCAGTACTTC.

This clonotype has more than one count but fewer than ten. The DNA for the CDR3 is TGTGCCAGCAGCGAGGACAGGGGCGGGCAGTATTTT. Translating it yields CASSEDRGGQYF. V gene TRBV11-2 combines with J gene TRBJ2-3, with 9 bases matching TRBD1. Trimming at V came to 5 bases and at J to 11 bases, leaving 5 bases not matched to a gene. Germline V lookup: CDR1 SGHAT, CDR2 FQNNGV. This CDR3 is 12 amino acids long.